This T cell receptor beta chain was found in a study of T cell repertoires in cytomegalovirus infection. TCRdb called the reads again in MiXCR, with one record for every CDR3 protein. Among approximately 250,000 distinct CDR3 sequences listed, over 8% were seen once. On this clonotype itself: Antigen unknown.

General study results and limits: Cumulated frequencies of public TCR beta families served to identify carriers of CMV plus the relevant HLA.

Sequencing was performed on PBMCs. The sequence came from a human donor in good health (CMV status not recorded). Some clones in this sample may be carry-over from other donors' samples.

Written as DNA, the CDR3 is TGTGCCAGCAGTTACGAGTATACCTACAATGAGCAGTTCTTC. It specifies CASSYEYTYNEQFF. The rearrangement uses TRBV6-2 or TRBV6-3 and TRBJ2-1; no reliable D call. V lost 2 bases and J 2 bases, leaving 7 bases between the germline ends. The germline V gene has CDR1 MNHEY and CDR2 SVGEGT. This CDR3 has 14 amino acids.